This T cell receptor beta chain appears in the sequencing data of a study of blood T cell repertoires in COVID-19. CDR1 and CDR2 from the germline V gene are SGHTA and FQGNSA. V was clipped by 1 base and J by 9 bases, with 16 bases between them. This CDR3 is 16 amino acids long. Data came from immunoSEQ multiplex PCR; TCRdb stores just in-frame clones and leaves some out. Of around 250,000 clones listed, roughly 80% are singletons. The source of this sequence is a woman aged 18-29 years with acute or convalescent COVID-19. Sequenced input: peripheral blood. V gene TRBV7-2 combines with J gene TRBJ1-6, with a tentative D call TRBD1 (5 bases). The CDR3 DNA follows: TGTGCCAGCAGCTTAGGCTCTGGCAGGGTCGCTTCACCCCTCCACTTT. It specifies CASSLGSGRVASPLHF.